The 22 T cell receptor beta chains given below trace back to one sample, sequenced in a study of shared clonotypes between healthy human individuals. This table comes from immunoSEQ multiplex PCR, and its TCRdb copy is limited to in-frame clones, with some not included. The data contain approximately 720,000 clones, about 90% of them singletons. As defined, naive CD8 cells were CD45RO-negative and positively selected for CCR7, with terminally differentiated effector memory CD45RA+ cells excluded. The material sequenced was naive CD8+ T cells sorted from blood. These receptors all stem from a man in his thirties or forties in good health.

The gene calls are TRBV5-6 and TRBJ1-2, with TRBD1 matching over 10 bases. The CDR3 totals 13 residues. Looked up from germline, CDR1 is SGHDT and CDR2 is YYEEEE. With 3 bases clipped from V and 8 bases from J, the junction kept 4 bases outside the gene matches. CDR3 nucleotide sequence: TGTGCCAGCAGCTCCGGGACAGGGGCCGGCTACACCTTC. It encodes CASSSGTGAGYTF.

This chain uses TRBV7-8 with TRBJ2-2, with D perhaps TRBD1 (6 bases). V shed 5 bases and J shed 0 bases, with 13 bases lying between them. This CDR3 contains 16 residues. Germline-derived CDR1 and CDR2 are SGHVS and FQNEAQ. DNA of the CDR3: TGTGCCAGCAGCGAATACGGGACAACGAACACCGGGGAGCTGTTTTTT. Its protein is CASSEYGTTNTGELFF.

The chain uses TRBV6-6 and TRBJ1-2; D perhaps matches TRBD1 (5 bases). The CDR3 extends over 16 amino acids. Germline V CDR1 and CDR2: MNHNY, SVGAGI (reference sequence). Trimming stripped 0 bases from V and 6 bases from J, with 17 bases between. CDR3 loop: CASSYSFGGGPDGYTF. The DNA for the CDR3 is TGTGCCAGCAGTTACTCTTTCGGGGGGGGACCCGATGGCTACACCTTC.

The chain recombines TRBV18 with TRBJ2-1; possibly TRBD2 for D (5 bases). Trimming stripped 3 bases from V and 0 bases from J, with 15 bases between. CDR1 KGHSH and CDR2 LQKENI come from the germline V gene. The CDR3 loop spans 17 amino acids. As DNA, the CDR3 is TGTGCCAGCTCACCGCCTGAGAGGGTTTACTCCTACAATGAGCAGTTCTTC. Its protein is CASSPPERVYSYNEQFF.

This clone turned up a few times. The chain has TRBV23-1 and TRBJ2-7, with TRBD1 as a possible D gene (6 bases). TRBV23-1 is sorted into the ORF group, with uncertain function. The V end was cut by 2 bases, the J end by 2 bases, with 13 bases between. The CDR3 runs to 15 residues. CDR3 loop: CASSQGPGATYEQYF. The CDR3, as DNA: TGCGCCAGCAGTCAAGGGCCAGGGGCTACCTACGAGCAGTACTTC.

The genes are TRBV7-9 and TRBJ2-3; D gene unclear. Germline CDR1 and CDR2: SEHNR and FQNEAQ (reference sequence). The CDR3 has 13 residues. Deletions cut 2 bases from V and 4 bases from J, with 7 bases between. CDR3: CASSLPVPDTQYF. Here the CDR3 DNA reads TGTGCCAGCAGCTTACCAGTACCAGATACGCAGTATTTT.

This clone has only one observation. The chain couples TRBV5-1 to TRBJ2-3, with D hard to call. This CDR3 is built from 15 residues. In germline, CDR1 is SGHRS, CDR2 YFSETQ. V was clipped by 0 bases and J by 3 bases, with 11 bases between them. CDR3 sequence reads: CASSLVQANTDTQYF. DNA of the CDR3: TGCGCCAGCAGCTTGGTCCAGGCGAATACAGATACGCAGTATTTT.

A word on this clone: The same CDR3 arises from other DNA sequences in this sample as well. The chain carries TRBV6-5 and TRBJ1-5, with TRBD1 identical over 7 bases. The V and J ends lost 4 bases and 3 bases, in that order; junction bases with no gene match: 3. The CDR3 is made up of 14 amino acids. Germline V gene data show CDR1 as MNHEY and CDR2 as SVGAGI. Here the CDR3 reads CASSSQGSNQPQHF. The CDR3 DNA is TGTGCCAGCAGTTCACAGGGGTCCAATCAGCCCCAGCATTTT.

The CDR3 nucleotides are TGTGCCAGCAGCGCCTGGCCGGGAATGAACACCGGGGAGCTGTTTTTT. Protein sequence: CASSAWPGMNTGELFF. V is TRBV9 and J is TRBJ2-2; perhaps TRBD2 as D (5 bases). CDR1 is SGDLS and CDR2 is YYNGEE in the germline V gene. V shed 3 bases and J shed 1 base, with 13 bases lying between them. This CDR3 has 16 amino acids.

This sequence joins TRBV28 and TRBJ2-7; no definite D call. V was pared by 8 bases and J by 3 bases, with 17 bases between. CDR3 length: 14 residues. Per germline, CDR1 MDHEN and CDR2 SYDVKM. The CDR3 DNA is TGTGCCAGCTCCCCTGTGTCCCAAATCTACGAGCAGTACTTC. This codes for CASSPVSQIYEQYF.

J is TRBJ2-1 and V is TRBV7-9; D might be TRBD2 (6 bases). CDR1 and CDR2 from the germline V gene are SEHNR and FQNEAQ (reference sequence). The CDR3 contains 12 residues. V gave up 6 bases and J gave up 15 bases, with 18 bases separating them. The CDR3 is CASRGLQVVPFF. The CDR3 DNA sequence: TGTGCCAGCAGGGGACTTCAGGTTGTTCCGTTCTTC.

This rearrangement joins TRBV6-6 to TRBJ2-4; 9 bases fit TRBD1. Germline loops: CDR1 MNHNY, CDR2 SVGAGI (reference sequence). This CDR3 contains 15 residues. In nucleotides, the CDR3 is TGTGCATCCACCGACAGGGGGAGAGCCAAAAACATTCAGTACTTC. Its protein is CASTDRGRAKNIQYF.

The chain is built from TRBV28 and TRBJ2-5; 10 bases fit TRBD2. This CDR3 has 18 residues. Germline V gene lookup returns CDR1 MDHEN and CDR2 SYDVKM. V dropped 2 bases and J dropped 2; count of bases not matched to a gene: 11. CDR3 region: CASSLGLAGASLQETQYF. The CDR3 DNA reads TGTGCCAGCAGTTTAGGGCTAGCGGGAGCGTCGCTGCAAGAGACCCAGTACTTC. Drawing the rest from reference TRBV28 and TRBJ2-5, the complete variable domain is DVKVTQSSRYLVKRTGEKVFLECVQDMDHENMFWYRQDPGLGLRLIYFSYDVKMKEKGDIPEGYSVSREKKERFSLILESASTNQTSMYLCASSLGLAGASLQETQYFGPGTRLLVL.

The chain couples TRBV4-1 to TRBJ2-7; TRBD2 matches 8 bases. Trimming took 2 bases from V and 3 from J; bases not matched to a gene: 9. Per germline, CDR1 MGHRA and CDR2 YSYEKL. The CDR3 length is 16 residues. CDR3 protein: CASSQHTSGIDYEQYF. The CDR3 DNA is TGCGCCAGCAGCCAACACACTAGCGGAATAGACTACGAGCAGTACTTC.

The J gene is TRBJ1-2, the V gene TRBV4-1; D is unclear. V was clipped by 3 bases and J by 4 bases, with 12 bases between them. This CDR3 comprises 14 residues. Germline CDR1 reads MGHRA; CDR2 reads YSYEKL. The chain's CDR3 is CASSQERDGYGYTF. CDR3 coding DNA: TGCGCCAGCAGCCAGGAACGAGACGGCTATGGCTACACCTTC.

The V and J genes are TRBV7-2 and TRBJ1-5; D gene ambiguous. V dropped 1 base and J dropped 7 bases, with 8 bases sitting between them. There are 13 residues in the CDR3. Germline V gives CDR1 SGHTA, CDR2 FQGNSA. The CDR3 nucleotides are TGTGCCAGCAGCTTAGACCCGGGGCAGCCCCAGCATTTT. Amino acids: CASSLDPGQPQHF.

This clone was picked up one time. This chain uses TRBV14 with TRBJ2-5, with no clear D. CDR1 and CDR2 from the germline V gene are SGHDN and FVKESK. The CDR3 covers 14 residues. V was trimmed by 0 bases and J by 5 bases, leaving 10 bases between them. This chain's CDR3 is CASSQDRVRETQYF. The CDR3 DNA follows: TGTGCCAGCAGCCAAGATCGAGTACGTGAGACCCAGTACTTC.

The CDR3 loop is CAISESKSFEETYEQYF. The CDR3 DNA reads as TGTGCCATCAGTGAGTCGAAAAGTTTTGAGGAAACCTACGAGCAGTACTTC. The V gene is TRBV10-3, the J gene TRBJ2-7, with no clear D. The CDR3 extends over 17 amino acids. Germline CDR1 reads ENHRY; CDR2 reads SYGVKD. V lost 0 bases and J 2 bases, leaving 17 bases between the germline ends.

The chain links TRBV2 to TRBJ1-5; TRBD1 is a possible D gene (5 bases). The CDR3 contains 15 residues. Trimming removed 3 bases at V and 4 bases at J, with 13 bases between. Germline V gene lookup returns CDR1 SNHLY and CDR2 FYNNEI. The CDR3 coding sequence is TGTGCCAGCAGTGACTGGGGACTCCAGAATCAGCCCCAGCATTTT. Residues: CASSDWGLQNQPQHF. The full variable domain, completed using reference TRBV2 and TRBJ1-5, is EPEVTQTPSHQVTQMGQEVILRCVPISNHLYFYWYRQILGQKVEFLVSFYNNEISEKSEIFDDQFSVERPDGSNFTLKIRSTKLEDSAMYFCASSDWGLQNQPQHFGDGTRLSIL.

This chain links TRBV5-8 with TRBJ2-3; 14 positions match TRBD2. The J segment lost 4 bases and the V segment lost 4 bases, leaving 2 bases of the junction unmatched. Germline CDR1 is SGHTS and CDR2 is YDEGEE. This CDR3 is built from 15 residues. The CDR3 here is CASSQGLAGADTQYF. The DNA of the CDR3 is TGTGCCAGCAGCCAGGGACTAGCGGGAGCAGATACGCAGTATTTT.

J is TRBJ2-7 and V is TRBV7-3; 10 nucleotides align to TRBD1. The length of the CDR3 is 13 residues. The germline V gene has CDR1 SGHTA and CDR2 FQGTGA. V dropped 4 bases and J dropped 10; count of bases not matched to a gene: 7. The CDR3: CASSSTGGANQYF. The CDR3 nucleotides read TGTGCCAGCAGCTCGACAGGGGGCGCGAACCAGTACTTC.

The CDR3, as DNA: TGTGCCAGCAGCCCGGGACGGTTCTCTGGAAACACCATATATTTT. Protein: CASSPGRFSGNTIYF. The rearrangement links TRBV27 to TRBJ1-3; TRBD1 is a possible D gene (5 bases). The length of the CDR3 is 15 residues. CDR1 is MNHEY and CDR2 is SMNVEV in the germline V gene (reference sequence). V lost 6 bases to trimming and J lost 0 bases, with 12 bases between them.